This T cell receptor (beta chain) came from a study of shared clonotypes between healthy human individuals. Study-level findings and limits: Measured sharing among donors was expected to vary with sequencing depth.

Healthy HIV-negative adults with no recent acute infections or vaccinations were recruited as donors. This clone was found many times. Its antigen is unidentified. CDR1 and CDR2 (germline): MNHNS, SASEGT. This CDR3 has 14 residues. Trimming took 4 bases from V and 3 from J; bases not matched to a gene: 4. Researchers divided each subset's genomic DNA evenly across several immunoSEQ plates. The method was immunoSEQ multiplex PCR; TCRdb's version includes in-frame clones alone and lacks a portion of them. The sample lists about 990,000 clones; approximately 78% were seen once. The J gene is TRBJ2-7, the V gene TRBV6-1, with 9 nucleotides matching TRBD2. The clonotype comes from a man aged 18 to 30 in good health. Some clones in this sample may be carry-over from other donors' samples. Sample: memory CD4+ T cells from PBMCs. The sample's subset: CD45RA-negative fraction. The CDR3 spells CASSALAGFYEQYF. CDR3 sequence (DNA): TGTGCCAGCAGTGCGCTAGCGGGGTTCTACGAGCAGTACTTC.